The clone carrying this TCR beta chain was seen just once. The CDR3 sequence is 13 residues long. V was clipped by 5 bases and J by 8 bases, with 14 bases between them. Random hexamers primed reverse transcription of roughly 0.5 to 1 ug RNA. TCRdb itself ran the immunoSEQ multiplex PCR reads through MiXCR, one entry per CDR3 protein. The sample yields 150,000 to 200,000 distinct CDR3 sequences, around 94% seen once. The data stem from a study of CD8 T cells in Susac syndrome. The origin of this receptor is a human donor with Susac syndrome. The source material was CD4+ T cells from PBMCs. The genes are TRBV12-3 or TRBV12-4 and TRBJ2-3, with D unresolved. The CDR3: CASSATFQATQYF. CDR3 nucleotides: TGTGCCAGCAGTGCTACATTCCAGGCTACGCAGTATTTT.